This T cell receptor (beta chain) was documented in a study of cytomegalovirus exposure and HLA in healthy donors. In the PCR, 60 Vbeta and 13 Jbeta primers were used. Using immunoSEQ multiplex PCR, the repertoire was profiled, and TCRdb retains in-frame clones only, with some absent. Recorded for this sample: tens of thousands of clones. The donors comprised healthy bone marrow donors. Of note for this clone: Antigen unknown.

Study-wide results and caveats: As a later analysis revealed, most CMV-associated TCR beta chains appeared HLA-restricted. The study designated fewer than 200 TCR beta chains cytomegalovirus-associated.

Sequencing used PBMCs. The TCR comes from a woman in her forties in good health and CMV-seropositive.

This CDR3 is CASSPLGQTYEQYF. The CDR3 DNA sequence: TGCGCCAGCAGCCCCCTGGGACAGACCTACGAGCAGTACTTC. The chain has TRBV5-1 and TRBJ2-7, with 7 bases matching TRBD1. V shed 4 bases, J shed 2 bases, and the junction held 6 bases outside the gene matches. Germline V gene sequence: CDR1 SGHRS, CDR2 YFSETQ. The CDR3 spans 14 residues.